The 3 T cell receptor beta chains listed next were all sequenced from one sample in a study of T cell responses to AZD1222 COVID-19 vaccine. The data were produced by immunoSEQ multiplex PCR, yet TCRdb's version contains in-frame clones alone and is incomplete. The table includes 150,000 to 200,000 clones, 92% detected once. The specimen comprised peripheral blood, sampled 28 days after the second AZD1222 dose. The receptor source for this set is an adult who received the AZD1222 COVID-19 vaccine.

CDR3 protein: CASSPLVLGIGEAFF. The CDR3 DNA follows: TGTGCCAGCTCGCCTTTAGTGCTGGGAATAGGTGAAGCTTTCTTT. The chain recombines TRBV18 with TRBJ1-1; no clear D gene. The CDR3 sequence is 15 residues long. The germline V gene has CDR1 KGHSH and CDR2 LQKENI. The V and J ends lost 6 bases and 7 bases respectively, with 21 bases between them.

The V gene is TRBV18, the J gene TRBJ2-7; D possibly corresponds to TRBD1 (6 bases). The germline V gene encodes CDR1 KGHSH and CDR2 LQKENI. V lost 3 bases and J lost 5, with 20 bases in between. The CDR3 runs 16 residues. CDR3 loop: CASSPRTGPLDDEQYF. In DNA, the CDR3 is TGTGCCAGCTCACCTCGAACAGGGCCCCTAGACGACGAGCAGTACTTC.

The V call is TRBV3-1 (or the pseudogene TRBV3-2), the J call TRBJ2-3; perhaps TRBD1 as D (5 bases). The V gene's germline CDR1 is LGHDT and CDR2 YNNKEL (reference sequence). The CDR3 sequence is 17 residues long. V was clipped by 0 bases and J by 4 bases, with 17 bases between them. For the CDR3, the DNA is TGTGCCAGCAGCCAAGATTTAAGTTGGGCAGGGTCAGATACGCAGTATTTT. It specifies CASSQDLSWAGSDTQYF.